The TCR beta chain described here comes from a study of blood T cell repertoires in COVID-19. The wider study: Samples of COVID-19 (acute and convalescent) were obtained from the United States, Italy and Spain.

The CDR3 length is 14 residues. Germline CDR1 is GTSNPN and CDR2 is SVGIG (reference sequence). Trimming removed 2 bases from V and 3 bases from J, with 11 bases in between. Produced via immunoSEQ multiplex PCR; TCRdb's table is partial and in-frame only. The sample holds some 130,000 clones, about 85% seen once. The clonotype comes from a man aged 80 or over with acute or convalescent COVID-19. The specimen was peripheral blood. The chain couples TRBV30 to TRBJ2-1; D is unresolved. The CDR3 DNA reads TGTGCCTGGAGTTCGGTCCCGATCTACAATGAGCAGTTCTTC. Protein product: CAWSSVPIYNEQFF.